Listed below are T cell receptor beta chains from one sample, sequenced in a study of CD8+ T cells in alopecia areata. Data came from immunoSEQ multiplex PCR; TCRdb stores just in-frame clones and leaves some out. Of around 200,000 clones in the sample, 55% to 70% were seen once. The starting material was CD4+ T cells sorted from blood, obtained at week 4, from a patient treated with tofacitinib. All receptors come from a human donor with alopecia areata. CDR3s include the opening cysteine and the closing phenylalanine or tryptophan. A D gene is named only where the DNA matches it firmly. Size is stated for part of the rows, as once, few or many counts, or as a class when the clone is expanded.

. | TRBJ1-2 | TRBV6-5 | TRBD1 | CASAAQGASNYGYTF | TGTGCCAGCGCCGCCCAGGGGGCTTCTAACTATGGCTACACCTTC
. | TRBJ2-4 | TRBV30 | TRBD2 | CAWSPAGTSGSWGKNIQYF | TGTGCCTGGAGCCCCGCCGGGACTAGCGGGAGTTGGGGCAAAAACATTCAGTACTTC
few | TRBJ2-1 | TRBV5-4 | TRBD1 | CASRSGRGNEQFF | TGTGCCAGCAGATCCGGCAGGGGGAATGAGCAGTTCTTC
few | TRBJ2-1 | TRBV9 | TRBD2 | CASSGGTSGRGEQFF | TGTGCCAGCAGCGGCGGGACTAGCGGGAGAGGTGAGCAGTTCTTC
. | TRBJ1-2 | TRBV20-1 | . | CSVPEGYTF | TGCAGTGTCCCGGAGGGCTACACCTTC
. | TRBJ2-3 | TRBV9 | . | CASSVGRHISTDTQYF | TGTGCCAGCAGCGTAGGACGACACATTAGCACAGATACGCAGTATTTT
. | TRBJ2-7 | TRBV29-1 | . | CSVEGRPDEQYF | TGCAGCGTTGAAGGGCGGCCAGACGAGCAGTACTTC
. | TRBJ2-7 | TRBV5-1 | . | CASRIRGEQYF | TGCGCCAGCAGGATCCGGGGCGAGCAGTACTTC
few | TRBJ1-2 | TRBV6-6 | . | CASSYSTSYGYTF | TGTGCCAGCAGTTACTCCACATCCTATGGCTACACCTTC
. | TRBJ2-1 | TRBV5-1 | . | CASTEANEQFF | TGCGCCAGCACTGAAGCCAATGAGCAGTTCTTC
. | TRBJ2-6 | TRBV2 | . | CASSLSSSGANVLTF | TGTGCCAGCAGTCTTTCATCCTCTGGGGCCAACGTCCTGACTTTC
. | TRBJ2-1 | TRBV7-8 | . | CASSLLGYHEQFF | TGTGCCAGCAGCTTATTAGGGTATCATGAGCAGTTCTTC
few | TRBJ2-5 | TRBV11-2 | . | CASSLQETQYF | TGTGCCAGCAGCTTACAAGAGACCCAGTACTTC
. | TRBJ1-5 | TRBV19 | . | CASSREGIGNQPQHF | TGTGCCAGTAGTCGGGAGGGAATTGGGAATCAGCCCCAGCATTTT
. | TRBJ2-5 | TRBV25-1 | TRBD2 | CASEFGLAGGPTETQYF | TGTGCCAGCGAGTTCGGACTAGCGGGAGGGCCAACGGAGACCCAGTACTTC